This passage covers 11 T cell receptor beta chains from one sample sequenced in a study of beta chain features in type 1 diabetes. Expressed TCRB transcripts were sequenced, since all the RNA that had been isolated was reverse transcribed. Some clones are missing from TCRdb's copy, which holds only in-frame ones; the method was immunoSEQ multiplex PCR. The sample records roughly 230,000 clones, 9.6% being singletons. Sequencing was performed on naive CD4+ T cells from blood. The receptors were gathered from a woman aged 18-35 years in good health.

This clone occurred a few times. V and J are TRBV5-4 and TRBJ2-1; possibly TRBD2 for D (6 bases). Germline loops: CDR1 SGHNT, CDR2 YYREEE (reference sequence). V lost 4 bases to trimming and J lost 2 bases, with 16 bases between them. The CDR3 is 16 residues long. The CDR3 DNA reads TGTGCCAGCAGCGGAGGGGTTAGTGAGCCCTACAATGAGCAGTTCTTC. Protein: CASSGGVSEPYNEQFF.

This clone has just a few counts. This sequence joins TRBV30 and TRBJ1-2; D gene unclear. V lost 4 bases to trimming and J lost 4 bases, with 13 bases between them. The CDR3 is 13 residues long. The germline V gene has CDR1 GTSNPN and CDR2 SVGIG (reference sequence). The CDR3 coding sequence is TGTGCCTGGAACGGGAGATCTGGCTATGGCTACACCTTC. Translating it yields CAWNGRSGYGYTF.

The chain is built from TRBV28 and TRBJ2-1; TRBD2 matches at 7 bases. J was trimmed by 1 base and V by 1 base; bases with no gene match: 4. Looked up from germline, CDR1 is MDHEN and CDR2 is SYDVKM. The CDR3 covers 16 residues. The CDR3 sequence: CASSLFGLESYNEQFF. For the CDR3, the DNA is TGTGCCAGCAGTTTATTCGGACTAGAATCCTACAATGAGCAGTTCTTC.

The chain is built from TRBV5-1 and TRBJ2-2, with a tentative D call TRBD1 (5 bases). The germline CDR1 and CDR2 sequences are SGHRS and YFSETQ. V was cut by 3 bases and J by 6 bases, with 24 bases left in between. The CDR3 covers 18 residues. The CDR3 reads CASSYQSSGLIDSGELFF. The CDR3 nucleotides read TGCGCCAGCAGCTACCAATCCTCAGGGTTGATTGATTCCGGGGAGCTGTTTTTT.

In its sample, this clone was seen a few times. The gene calls are TRBV7-3 and TRBJ2-1, with D hard to call. CDR3 length: 15 amino acids. Per germline, CDR1 SGHTA and CDR2 FQGTGA. Between the trimmed V and J ends, which lost 2 bases and 6 bases, there was a span of 14 bases. CDR3 amino acids: CASSLAIGGPNEQFF. CDR3 in DNA: TGTGCCAGCAGCTTAGCGATAGGCGGCCCCAATGAGCAGTTCTTC. The entire variable domain, with the rest obtained from reference TRBV7-3 and TRBJ2-1, is as follows: GAGVSQTPSNKVTEKGKYVELRCDPISGHTALYWYRQSLGQGPEFLIYFQGTGAADDSGLPNDRFFAVRPEGSVSTLKIQRTERGDSAVYLCASSLAIGGPNEQFFGPGTRLTVL.

The sample holds a few counts of this clone. The chain links TRBV5-1 to TRBJ2-3; unclear D gene. CDR3 size: 16 residues. Per the germline V gene, CDR1 is SGHRS and CDR2 is YFSETQ. V gave up 5 bases and J gave up 5 bases, with 21 bases separating them. Here the CDR3 reads CASSPPLPNAVDTQYF. CDR3 nucleotides: TGCGCCAGCAGTCCGCCTCTACCTAACGCGGTAGATACGCAGTATTTT.

This clone was counted a few times. This sequence joins TRBV27 and TRBJ2-7, with D perhaps TRBD2 (5 bases). Trimming pared 0 bases from V and 3 bases from J, leaving 15 bases between. This CDR3 comprises 16 residues. The germline V gene has CDR1 MNHEY and CDR2 SMNVEV (reference sequence). The CDR3 DNA reads TGTGCCAGCAGTTTATCCCTGTCTCTAGCCGTCTACGAGCAGTACTTC. Translated: CASSLSLSLAVYEQYF.

The V and J genes are TRBV9 and TRBJ1-1; no clear D. Trimming took 3 bases from V and 1 from J, leaving 13 bases between them. The germline V gene has CDR1 SGDLS and CDR2 YYNGEE. This CDR3 comprises 15 residues. CDR3 residues: CASSGAGEANTEAFF. DNA for the CDR3: TGTGCCAGCAGCGGAGCTGGGGAGGCGAACACTGAAGCTTTCTTT.

This clone was recorded many times. V gene TRBV18 combines with J gene TRBJ1-4; D possibly corresponds to TRBD1 (5 bases). The CDR3 is made up of 14 amino acids. Germline CDR1 and CDR2: KGHSH and LQKENI. V dropped 3 bases and J dropped 5 bases, with 10 bases sitting between them. CDR3 residues: CASSPRDGNEKLFF. CDR3 DNA sequence: TGTGCCAGCTCACCGCGGGACGGGAATGAAAAACTGTTTTTT.

This clone was seen a few times. The chain carries TRBV14 and TRBJ1-1; 12 bases are a match to TRBD1. The length of the CDR3 is 16 residues. V lost 2 bases, J lost 4 bases, and 5 bases stayed unmatched. The germline gives CDR1 SGHDN, CDR2 FVKESK. The CDR3 DNA reads TGTGCCAGCAGCCAAAGGGACAGGGGGCGAAGCACTGAAGCTTTCTTT. Translation gives CASSQRDRGRSTEAFF.

The chain joins TRBV10-3 to TRBJ1-5; weak D call: TRBD1 (6 bases). V gave up 2 bases and J gave up 1 base, with 12 bases separating them. The CDR3 runs 16 residues. Germline V gene lookup returns CDR1 ENHRY and CDR2 SYGVKD. CDR3 nucleotides: TGTGCCATCAGTGAGGGTTCGGGACAAAGCAATCAGCCCCAGCATTTT. The encoded protein is CAISEGSGQSNQPQHF.